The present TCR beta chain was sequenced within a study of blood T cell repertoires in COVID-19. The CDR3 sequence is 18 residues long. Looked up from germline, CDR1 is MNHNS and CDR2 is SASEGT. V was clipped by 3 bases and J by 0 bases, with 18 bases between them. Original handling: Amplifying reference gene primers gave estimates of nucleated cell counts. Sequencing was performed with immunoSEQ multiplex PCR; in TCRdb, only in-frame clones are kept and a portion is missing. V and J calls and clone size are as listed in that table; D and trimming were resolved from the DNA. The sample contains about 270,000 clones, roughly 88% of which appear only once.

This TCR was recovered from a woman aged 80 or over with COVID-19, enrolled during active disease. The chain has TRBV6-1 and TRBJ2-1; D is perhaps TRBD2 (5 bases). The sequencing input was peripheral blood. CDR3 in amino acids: CASSDPLEGRSSYNEQFF. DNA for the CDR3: TGTGCCAGCAGTGACCCCCTCGAGGGCCGTAGCTCCTACAATGAGCAGTTCTTC.